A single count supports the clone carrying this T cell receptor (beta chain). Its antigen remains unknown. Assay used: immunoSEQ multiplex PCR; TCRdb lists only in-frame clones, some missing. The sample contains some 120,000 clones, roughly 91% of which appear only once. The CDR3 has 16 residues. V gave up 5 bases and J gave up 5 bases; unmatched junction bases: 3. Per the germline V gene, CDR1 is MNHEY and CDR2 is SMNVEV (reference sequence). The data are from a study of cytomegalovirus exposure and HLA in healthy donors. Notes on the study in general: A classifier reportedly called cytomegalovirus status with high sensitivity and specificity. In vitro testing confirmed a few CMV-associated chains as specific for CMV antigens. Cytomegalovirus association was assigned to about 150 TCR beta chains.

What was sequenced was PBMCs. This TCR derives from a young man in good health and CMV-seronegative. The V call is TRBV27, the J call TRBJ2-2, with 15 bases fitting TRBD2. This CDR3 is CASSPGLAGGTGELFF. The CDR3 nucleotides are TGTGCCAGCAGTCCGGGACTAGCGGGAGGAACCGGGGAGCTGTTTTTT.